This T cell receptor (beta chain) was found in a study of blood T cell repertoires in COVID-19. Study background: Spain, Italy and the United States supplied samples that represented acute and convalescent COVID-19. PBMCs, B-cell-depleted T cells, or T cells provided the cDNA or gDNA that made up the material.

The CDR3 consists of 13 residues. CDR1 and CDR2 (germline): GTSNPN, SVGIG (reference sequence). Trimming shortened V by 3 bases and J by 5 bases, and 13 bases separated the two germline ends. Authors' analysis steps: Using reference gene primer amplification, nucleated cell counts were estimated. Clones were read by immunoSEQ multiplex PCR, and TCRdb kept only the in-frame ones, dropping some. V and J calls plus clone size are reproduced from that table; the DNA served to infer D and trimming. The sample shows approximately 100,000 clones, roughly 69% of them seen only once. The sample was peripheral blood. This clonotype was obtained from a man older than 75 with acute or convalescent COVID-19. The chain carries TRBV30 and TRBJ2-5; D is possibly TRBD2 (5 bases). CDR3 nucleotide sequence: TGTGCCTGGAGCGGACTGGGCCAGGAGACCCAGTACTTC. As protein: CAWSGLGQETQYF.